This TCR beta chain was observed in a study of shared clonotypes between healthy human individuals. The CDR3 has 15 residues. CDR1 and CDR2 (germline): KGHSH, LQKENI. V shed 5 bases, J shed 7 bases, and the junction held 9 bases outside the gene matches. Clones were sequenced by immunoSEQ multiplex PCR, and TCRdb holds only the in-frame ones, with some missing. The sample contains about a million clones, around 74% of which appear only once. The receptor was derived from a man younger than 35 in good health. J is TRBJ2-2 and V is TRBV18, with 8 positions matching TRBD2. The source material was memory CD4+ T cells sorted from blood. Subset described: CD45RA-negative fraction. The CDR3 protein is CASSGGRSHHGELFF. The CDR3 nucleotides are TGTGCCAGCTCAGGCGGGAGGTCCCATCACGGGGAGCTGTTTTTT.